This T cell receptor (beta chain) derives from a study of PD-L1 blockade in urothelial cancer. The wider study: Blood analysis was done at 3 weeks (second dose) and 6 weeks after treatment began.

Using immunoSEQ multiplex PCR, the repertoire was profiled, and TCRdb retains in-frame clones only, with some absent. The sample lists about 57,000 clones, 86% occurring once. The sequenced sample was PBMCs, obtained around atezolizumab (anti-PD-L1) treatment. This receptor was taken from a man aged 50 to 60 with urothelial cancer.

This CDR3 is CASSPGAHRGLVEAFF. The CDR3 nucleotides read TGTGCCAGCTCACCGGGGGCCCACAGGGGCTTAGTCGAGGCTTTCTTT. The genes are TRBV18 and TRBJ1-1; the match to TRBD1 covers 7 bases. This CDR3 is built from 16 residues. Germline loops: CDR1 KGHSH, CDR2 LQKENI. The V and J ends lost 3 bases and 11 bases, in that order; junction bases with no gene match: 18.